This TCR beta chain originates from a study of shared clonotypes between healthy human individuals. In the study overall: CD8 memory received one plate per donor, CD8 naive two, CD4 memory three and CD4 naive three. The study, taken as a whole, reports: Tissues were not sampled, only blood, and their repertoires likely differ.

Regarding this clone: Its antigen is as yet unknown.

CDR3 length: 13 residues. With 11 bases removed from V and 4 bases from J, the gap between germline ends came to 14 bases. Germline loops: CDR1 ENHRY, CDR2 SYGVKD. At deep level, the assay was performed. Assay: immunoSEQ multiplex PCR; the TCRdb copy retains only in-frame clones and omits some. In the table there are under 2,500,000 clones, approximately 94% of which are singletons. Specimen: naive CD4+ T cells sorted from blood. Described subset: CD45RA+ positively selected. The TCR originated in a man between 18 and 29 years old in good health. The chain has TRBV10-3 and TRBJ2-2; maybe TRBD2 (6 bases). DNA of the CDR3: TGTGCCTCCTGGGGGGATAGCACCGGGGAGCTGTTTTTT. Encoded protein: CASWGDSTGELFF.